These 30 T cell receptor beta chains were all obtained from the same sample, sequenced in a study of control samples from healthy donors and cancer patients. Profiling relied on immunoSEQ multiplex PCR, and the TCRdb table lists in-frame clones only, not all of them. This repertoire shows more than 110,000 clones, roughly nine tenths found once; its top ten account for roughly 10%. The source material was blood. The receptors were gathered from a woman in her 30s in good health.

V usage is TRBV5-6 and J usage is TRBJ2-3, with a possible D match to TRBD2 (6 bases). V was cut by 0 bases and J by 11 bases, with 10 bases left in between. Germline V gene lookup returns CDR1 SGHDT and CDR2 YYEEEE. This CDR3 contains 12 residues. The CDR3 spells CASSLGLVGQYF. CDR3 DNA: TGTGCCAGCAGCTTGGGACTAGTCGGGCAGTATTTT.

V gene TRBV19 combines with J gene TRBJ1-2; 11 bases map to TRBD1. The CDR3 consists of 15 residues. CDR1 is LNHDA, CDR2 SQIVND, per germline (reference sequence). With V trimmed by 5 bases and J by 3 bases, 5 bases remained unmatched. The CDR3 DNA reads as TGTGCCAGTAGTGCACCGGGACAGGGGGACTATGGCTACACCTTC. It is translated as CASSAPGQGDYGYTF.

The chain joins TRBV20-1 to TRBJ1-6, with D unresolved. The length of the CDR3 is 14 residues. From germline, CDR1 is DFQATT and CDR2 SNEGSKA (reference sequence). Trimming pared 3 bases from V and 5 bases from J, leaving 11 bases between. This CDR3 is CSASRSVDNSPLHF. CDR3 bases: TGCAGTGCTAGTCGGTCAGTCGATAATTCACCCCTCCACTTT.

This chain's CDR3 is CASRPPRTGVNTEAFF. The CDR3 DNA reads as TGTGCCAGTAGGCCCCCCCGGACAGGGGTAAACACTGAAGCTTTCTTT. The chain links TRBV19 to TRBJ1-1; 9 bases are shared with TRBD1. The CDR3 contains 16 residues. Losses at the gene ends were 6 bases for V and 2 bases for J; bases not matched to a gene: 10. Germline lookup yields CDR1 LNHDA and CDR2 SQIVND (reference sequence).

This clone was seen only a few times. The chain recombines TRBV7-2 with TRBJ2-7; 7 bases match TRBD2. The CDR3 extends over 17 amino acids. Unmatched junction bases numbered 12, after V lost 3 bases and J lost 1 base. CDR1 and CDR2 (germline): SGHTA, FQGNSA. The CDR3 DNA sequence: TGTGCCAGCAGCTTCTTATCTTACAGCGGGGCTTCCTACGAGCAGTACTTC. Amino acids: CASSFLSYSGASYEQYF.

This chain uses TRBV9 with TRBJ1-1, with a tentative D call TRBD1 (5 bases). Germline-derived CDR1 and CDR2 are SGDLS and YYNGEE. The CDR3 totals 12 residues. The V end was cut by 0 bases, the J end by 7 bases, with 7 bases between. CDR3 in amino acids: CASSVVGDEAFF. CDR3 nucleotides: TGTGCCAGCAGCGTAGTGGGGGATGAAGCTTTCTTT.

This chain connects TRBV28 to TRBJ2-1; 8 bases map to TRBD2. Germline-derived CDR1 and CDR2 are MDHEN and SYDVKM. The J segment lost 5 bases and the V segment lost 7 bases, leaving 10 bases of the junction unmatched. The CDR3 totals 15 residues. CDR3 nucleotides: TGTGCCAGCACCGACTATAGCGGGGTGAACAATGAGCAGTTCTTC. This encodes CASTDYSGVNNEQFF.

This chain uses TRBV18 with TRBJ1-1, with a weak D call TRBD1 (6 bases). Trimming removed 6 bases from V and 2 bases from J, with 16 bases in between. Germline V gene lookup returns CDR1 KGHSH and CDR2 LQKENI. This CDR3 is 15 amino acids long. The CDR3 loop reads CASSPNIQGNTEAFF. The DNA for the CDR3 is TGTGCCAGCTCCCCAAATATACAGGGCAACACTGAAGCTTTCTTT.

This chain connects TRBV28 to TRBJ1-1; 7 nucleotides align to TRBD1. CDR1 MDHEN and CDR2 SYDVKM come from the germline V gene. CDR3 length equals 15 residues. V dropped 6 bases and J dropped 4; count of bases not matched to a gene: 11. The CDR3 reads CASSPPRTGPTEAFF. CDR3 bases: TGTGCCAGCAGCCCTCCCCGGACAGGACCCACTGAAGCTTTCTTT.

In its sample, this clone was seen once. CDR3 in DNA: TGTGCCAGCAGTTTTTCGGGGGGACATGGCTACACCTTC. It translates to CASSFSGGHGYTF. The gene calls are TRBV27 and TRBJ1-2; maybe TRBD1 (5 bases). V was clipped by 3 bases and J by 6 bases, with 11 bases between them. Germline V gene sequence: CDR1 MNHEY, CDR2 SMNVEV (reference sequence). The CDR3 totals 13 residues.

This clone was recorded once. The rearrangement joins TRBV19 to TRBJ1-5; D possibly corresponds to TRBD1 (6 bases). Trimming left V 9 bases short and J 4 bases short, with 28 bases between. This CDR3 spans 18 amino acids. Germline CDR1 reads LNHDA; CDR2 reads SQIVND (reference sequence). The CDR3 DNA follows: TGTGCCAGCCCAGAGAAGGAACTCCGGACAGACGATAATCAGCCCCAGCATTTT. This encodes CASPEKELRTDDNQPQHF.

This clone appeared a single time. This sequence joins TRBV19 and TRBJ1-5; no clear D gene. In germline, CDR1 is LNHDA, CDR2 SQIVND (reference sequence). V gave up 3 bases and J gave up 1 base, with 13 bases separating them. The CDR3 covers 16 residues. CDR3 sequence: CASSIQGFTSNQPQHF. The CDR3 DNA is TGTGCCAGTAGTATCCAAGGGTTTACGAGCAATCAGCCCCAGCATTTT.

CDR3 loop: CASGTSGRGNEQFF. In nucleotides, the CDR3 is TGTGCCAGCGGGACTAGCGGGAGGGGCAATGAGCAGTTCTTC. The chain recombines TRBV7-3 with TRBJ2-1; 16 bases agree with TRBD2. Germline CDR1 is SGHTA and CDR2 is FQGTGA. V was clipped by 8 bases and J by 6 bases; unmatched bases: 1. The CDR3 has 14 residues.

The CDR3 region has the DNA TGTGCCAGTGAACGGGACATTGGGGGCACTGAAGCTTTCTTT. Protein sequence: CASERDIGGTEAFF. The V and J genes are TRBV7-9 and TRBJ1-1, with a weak D call TRBD1 (6 bases). V was shortened by 9 bases and J by 4 bases, with 18 bases between the two germline ends. In germline, CDR1 is SEHNR, CDR2 FQNEAQ (reference sequence). The CDR3 consists of 14 residues.

The rearrangement uses TRBV3-1 (or the pseudogene TRBV3-2) and TRBJ2-2, with 8 bases identical to TRBD1. There are 16 residues in the CDR3. Germline CDR1 reads LGHDT; CDR2 reads YNNKEL (reference sequence). Trimming at V came to 5 bases and at J to 7 bases, leaving 12 bases not matched to a gene. CDR3 nucleotides: TGTGCCAGCAGCGGCTTTTTTGGACAGGGAATCGGGGAGCTGTTTTTT. Its protein is CASSGFFGQGIGELFF.

This chain joins TRBV6-5 and TRBJ2-7, with a tentative D call TRBD2 (5 bases). CDR1 is MNHEY, CDR2 SVGAGI, per germline. This CDR3 is built from 13 residues. Trimming cost V 6 bases and J 8 bases, with 17 bases left between them. Written as DNA, the CDR3 is TGTGCCAGCAGCCCCGGACCGGGATGGCAGCAGTACTTC. Protein: CASSPGPGWQQYF.

The chain employs TRBV7-2 and TRBJ2-7, with TRBD2 identical over 10 bases. Germline V gene data show CDR1 as SGHTA and CDR2 as FQGNSA. This CDR3 contains 14 residues. CDR3 sequence: CASRLAGEGYEQYF. The CDR3 nucleotides are TGTGCAAGTCGCCTAGCGGGAGAGGGGTACGAGCAGTACTTC.

The chain has TRBV5-1 and TRBJ1-2, with D maybe TRBD1 (5 bases). Trimming left V 4 bases short and J 8 bases short, with 15 bases between. The CDR3 totals 13 residues. The V gene's germline CDR1 is SGHRS and CDR2 YFSETQ. The CDR3 region is CASSPEGMGGYTF. The CDR3 DNA reads as TGCGCCAGCAGCCCGGAGGGGATGGGCGGCTACACCTTC.

This clone was counted a single time. Written as DNA, the CDR3 is TGTGCCAGCAGCCAAGTTCAGAACTCCTATAATTCACCCCTCCACTTT. Residues: CASSQVQNSYNSPLHF. The V and J genes are TRBV3-1 (or the pseudogene TRBV3-2) and TRBJ1-6, with D uncertain. CDR3 size: 16 residues. Per germline, CDR1 LGHDT and CDR2 YNNKEL (reference sequence). V was clipped by 1 base and J by 0 bases, with 7 bases between them.

The count of this clone is one. This sequence joins TRBV7-9 and TRBJ1-2; D is ambiguous. The CDR3 spans 16 residues. The germline gives CDR1 SEHNR, CDR2 FQNEAQ (reference sequence). With 1 base removed from V and 2 bases from J, the gap between germline ends came to 14 bases. The CDR3 sequence is CASSLEEVRKNYGYTF. In DNA, the CDR3 is TGTGCCAGCAGCTTAGAGGAGGTACGGAAGAACTATGGCTACACCTTC.

V gene TRBV11-2 combines with J gene TRBJ2-5; no clear D gene. CDR1 is SGHAT, CDR2 FQNNGV, per germline. The V end lost 1 base, the J end lost 1 base, and 10 bases lay between the germline ends. CDR3 length: 15 residues. The CDR3 DNA sequence: TGTGCCAGCAGCTTAGGGAGCCAAGGCCAAGAGACCCAGTACTTC. Amino acid sequence: CASSLGSQGQETQYF.

This chain joins TRBV30 and TRBJ2-1; 8 bases are shared with TRBD2. Germline CDR1 reads GTSNPN; CDR2 reads SVGIG (reference sequence). This CDR3 comprises 13 residues. The V and J ends lost 5 bases and 3 bases, in that order; junction bases with no gene match: 3. CDR3 in amino acids: CAWRAGVYNEQFF. CDR3 in DNA: TGTGCCTGGCGAGCGGGAGTCTACAATGAGCAGTTCTTC.

This clone occurred a few times. The rearrangement links TRBV2 to TRBJ1-5; D is unclear. The V end lost 4 bases, the J end lost 6 bases, and 7 bases lay between the germline ends. The germline V gene has CDR1 SNHLY and CDR2 FYNNEI. The CDR3 has 12 residues. The CDR3 nucleotides are TGTGCCAGCAGTGTCTTGAGTCAGCCCCAGCATTTT. This encodes CASSVLSQPQHF.

This clone was recorded only once. The chain is built from TRBV18 and TRBJ1-4, with D unclear. Trimming took 2 bases from V and 8 from J, leaving 9 bases between them. The CDR3 extends over 13 amino acids. Germline V CDR1 and CDR2: KGHSH, LQKENI. CDR3 in DNA: TGTGCCAGCTCACCAGGGGTTGGGGAAAAACTGTTTTTT. Amino acid sequence: CASSPGVGEKLFF.

In this sample, this clone turned up once. The chain combines TRBV19 with TRBJ1-1; D might be TRBD1 (6 bases). V lost 9 bases and J lost 0, with 20 bases in between. The CDR3 extends over 16 amino acids. Germline CDR1 reads LNHDA; CDR2 reads SQIVND (reference sequence). The CDR3 region is CASVRGGGPMNTEAFF. DNA for the CDR3: TGTGCCAGCGTTCGGGGTGGGGGCCCAATGAACACTGAAGCTTTCTTT.

The rearrangement links TRBV5-6 to TRBJ2-2; 9 bases align to TRBD2. Looked up from germline, CDR1 is SGHDT and CDR2 is YYEEEE. The CDR3 contains 17 residues. V shed 2 bases, J shed 2 bases, and the junction held 7 bases outside the gene matches. The CDR3 DNA follows: TGTGCCAGCAGCTTAGTAGCGGGAGCCCCCAACACCGGGGAGCTGTTTTTT. Translating gives CASSLVAGAPNTGELFF.

The gene calls are TRBV30 and TRBJ2-7, with TRBD2 identical over 7 bases. This CDR3 comprises 12 residues. CDR1 and CDR2 (germline): GTSNPN, SVGIG (reference sequence). Unmatched junction bases numbered 5, after V lost 4 bases and J lost 5 bases. The CDR3 DNA is TGTGCCTGGACTAGCGGTGGCCACGAGCAGTACTTC. The encoded protein is CAWTSGGHEQYF.

The chain recombines TRBV6-6 with TRBJ1-6; D gene unclear. Trimming stripped 7 bases from V and 0 bases from J, with 7 bases between. Germline assignment: CDR1 MNHNY and CDR2 SVGAGI (reference sequence). This CDR3 is 14 amino acids long. The CDR3: CASTLSSYNSPLHF. DNA for the CDR3: TGTGCCAGCACCCTAAGCTCCTATAATTCACCCCTCCACTTT.

The CDR3 is CASSYSPRYEQYF. The CDR3 DNA sequence: TGTGCCAGCAGTTACAGCCCTCGCTACGAGCAGTACTTC. The chain is built from TRBV6-6 and TRBJ2-7; D is unresolved. Germline V gene data show CDR1 as MNHNY and CDR2 as SVGAGI (reference sequence). This CDR3 is built from 13 residues. Trimming took 2 bases from V and 3 from J, leaving 8 bases between them.

This clone was seen a few times. The chain combines TRBV7-9 with TRBJ1-1; D is perhaps TRBD1 (5 bases). Trimming pared 3 bases from V and 1 base from J, leaving 9 bases between. From germline, CDR1 is SEHNR and CDR2 FQNEAQ (reference sequence). This CDR3 is built from 14 residues. DNA for the CDR3: TGTGCCAGCAGCTTTACCGGGGCGAACACTGAAGCTTTCTTT. It yields the protein CASSFTGANTEAFF.